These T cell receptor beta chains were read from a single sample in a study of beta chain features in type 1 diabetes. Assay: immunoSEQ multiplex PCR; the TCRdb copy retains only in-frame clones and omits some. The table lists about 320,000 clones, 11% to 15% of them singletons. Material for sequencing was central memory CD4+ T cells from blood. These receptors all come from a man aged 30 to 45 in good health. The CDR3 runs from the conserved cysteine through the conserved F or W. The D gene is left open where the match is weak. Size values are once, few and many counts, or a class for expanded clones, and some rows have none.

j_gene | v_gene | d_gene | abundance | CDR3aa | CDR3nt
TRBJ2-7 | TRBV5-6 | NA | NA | CASSRRVDEQYF | TGTGCCAGCAGCCGGAGGGTGGACGAGCAGTACTTC
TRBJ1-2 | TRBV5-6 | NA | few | CASSRKGRGDYGYTF | TGTGCCAGCAGCCGGAAGGGCAGGGGCGATTATGGCTACACCTTC
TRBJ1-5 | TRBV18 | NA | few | CASSPGPNQPQHF | TGTGCCAGCTCACCGGGACCTAATCAGCCCCAGCATTTT
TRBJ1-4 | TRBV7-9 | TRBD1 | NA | CASSGKGQGGEKLFF | TGTGCCAGCAGCGGCAAGGGACAGGGAGGTGAAAAACTGTTTTTT
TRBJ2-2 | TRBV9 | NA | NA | CASSVAGSSATGELFF | TGTGCTAGCAGCGTAGCTGGTTCTAGCGCGACCGGGGAGCTGTTTTTT
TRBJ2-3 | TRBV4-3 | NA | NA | CASSQDNGGTDTQYF | TGCGCCAGCAGCCAAGATAACGGGGGAACAGATACGCAGTATTTT
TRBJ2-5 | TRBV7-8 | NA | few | CASSSQGVETQYF | TGTGCCAGCAGCTCACAGGGAGTGGAGACCCAGTACTTC
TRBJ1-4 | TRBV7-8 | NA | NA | CASSINSGGNEKLFF | TGTGCCAGCAGCATCAACAGCGGGGGCAATGAAAAACTGTTTTTT
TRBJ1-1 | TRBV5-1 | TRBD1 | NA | CASSPRTGSGTEAFF | TGCGCCAGCAGCCCTAGGACAGGGTCCGGCACTGAAGCTTTCTTT
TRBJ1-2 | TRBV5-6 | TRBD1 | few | CASRPTGRANYGYTF | TGTGCCAGCAGACCGACAGGGCGAGCTAACTATGGCTACACCTTC
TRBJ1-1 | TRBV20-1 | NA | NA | CSALSTEAFF | TGCAGTGCTCTGAGTACTGAAGCCTTCTTT
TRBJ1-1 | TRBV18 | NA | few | CASSPPRTNTEAFF | TGTGCCAGCTCACCACCCAGGACGAACACTGAAGCTTTCTTT
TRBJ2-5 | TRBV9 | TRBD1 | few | CASSVDRGQETQYF | TGTGCCAGCAGCGTAGACAGGGGGCAAGAGACCCAGTACTTC
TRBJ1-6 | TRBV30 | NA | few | CAWSVLAGENSPLHF | TGTGCCTGGAGTGTACTAGCAGGGGAGAATTCACCCCTCCACTTT
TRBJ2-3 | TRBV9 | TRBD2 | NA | CASGSTSGIGVDTQYF | TGTGCCAGCGGATCGACCAGCGGGATCGGTGTAGATACGCAGTATTTT
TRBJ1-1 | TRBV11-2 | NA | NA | CASSLVGGNTEAFF | TGTGCCAGCAGCTTAGTTGGGGGGAACACTGAAGCTTTCTTT
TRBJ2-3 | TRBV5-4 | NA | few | CASSLKTAGDTQYF | TGTGCCAGCAGCCTGAAGACCGCCGGAGATACGCAGTATTTT
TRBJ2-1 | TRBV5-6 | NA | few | CASSLGPSSNEQFF | TGTGCCAGCAGCTTAGGACCTAGTAGCAATGAGCAGTTCTTC
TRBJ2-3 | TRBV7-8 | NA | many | CASSSLNRQASTDTQYF | TGTGCCAGCAGCTCCCTTAATCGACAGGCTAGCACAGATACGCAGTATTTT
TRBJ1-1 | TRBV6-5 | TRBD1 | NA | CASSRLDRATEAFF | TGTGCCAGCAGTCGACTGGACAGGGCCACTGAAGCTTTCTTT
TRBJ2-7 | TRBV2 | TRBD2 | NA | CASRTSGGSYEQYF | TGTGCCAGCAGGACTAGCGGGGGATCCTACGAGCAGTACTTC
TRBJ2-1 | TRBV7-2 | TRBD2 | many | CASSKSSGNEQFF | TGTGCCAGCAGCAAGTCTAGCGGTAATGAGCAGTTCTTC
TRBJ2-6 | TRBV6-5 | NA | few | CASSSNRVSGANVLTF | TGTGCCAGCAGTTCTAACAGGGTATCCGGGGCCAACGTCCTGACTTTC
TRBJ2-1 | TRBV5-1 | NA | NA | CASSSGGGPLQFF | TGCGCCAGCAGCTCCGGTGGGGGCCCTTTGCAGTTCTTC
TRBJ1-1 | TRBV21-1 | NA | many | CASSCLGGNTEAFF | TGTGCCAGCAGCTGCCTGGGGGGGAACACTGAAGCTTTCTTT
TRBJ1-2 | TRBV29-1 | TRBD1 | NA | CSVPQGYGYTF | TGCAGCGTACCACAGGGGTACGGCTACACCTTC
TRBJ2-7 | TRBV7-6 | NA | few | CASSSDRYEQYF | TGTGCCAGCAGCTCCGACAGGTACGAGCAGTACTTC
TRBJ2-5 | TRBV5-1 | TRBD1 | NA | CASSQGTGQETQYF | TGCGCCAGCAGTCAAGGGACAGGGCAGGAGACCCAGTACTTC
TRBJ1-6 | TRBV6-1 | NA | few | CASSVYENSPLHF | TGTGCCAGCAGTGTTTATGAGAATTCACCCCTCCACTTT
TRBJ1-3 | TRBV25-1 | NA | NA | CASSEHRVGNTIYF | TGTGCCAGCAGTGAGCACAGGGTTGGAAACACCATATATTTT
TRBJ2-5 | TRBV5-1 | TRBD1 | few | CASSPPSNRGRETQYF | TGCGCCAGCAGCCCGCCGTCAAACAGGGGAAGGGAGACCCAGTACTTC
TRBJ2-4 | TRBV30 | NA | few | CAWSLGAGNIQYF | TGTGCCTGGAGTCTGGGGGCAGGAAACATTCAGTACTTC
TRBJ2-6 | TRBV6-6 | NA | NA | CASSPTLVANVLTF | TGTGCCAGCAGCCCGACCCTTGTGGCCAACGTCCTGACTTTC
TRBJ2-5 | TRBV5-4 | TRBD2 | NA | CASSLYGGGARVGETQYF | TGTGCCAGCAGCTTGTACGGCGGGGGGGCCCGAGTCGGAGAGACCCAGTACTTC
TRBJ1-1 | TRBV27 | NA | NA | CASMARMNTEAFF | TGTGCCAGCATGGCGCGGATGAACACTGAAGCTTTCTTT
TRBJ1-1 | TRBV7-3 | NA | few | CASSYYNDRNTEAFF | TGTGCCAGCAGCTACTATAACGACAGGAACACTGAAGCTTTCTTT
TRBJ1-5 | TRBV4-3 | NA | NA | CASSQLVNQPQHF | TGCGCCAGCAGCCAATTGGTCAATCAGCCCCAGCATTTT
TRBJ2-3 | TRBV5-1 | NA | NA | CASSLAGTSTDTQYF | TGCGCCAGCAGCTTGGCGGGGACTAGCACAGATACGCAGTATTTT
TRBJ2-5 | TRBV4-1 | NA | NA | CASSQNDRQETQYF | TGCGCCAGCAGCCAAAACGACAGACAAGAGACCCAGTACTTC
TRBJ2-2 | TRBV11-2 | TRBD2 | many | CASSLRSGGAAGTGELFF | TGTGCCAGCAGCTTACGGAGCGGGGGCGCCGCGGGCACCGGGGAGCTGTTTTTT
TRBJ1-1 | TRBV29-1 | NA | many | CSVRSSGQYTEAFF | TGCAGCGTGAGAAGTTCCGGACAGTACACTGAAGCTTTCTTT
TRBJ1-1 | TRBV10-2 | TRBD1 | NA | CASSESYRGMAFF | TGCGCCAGCAGTGAGTCTTACAGGGGGATGGCTTTCTTT
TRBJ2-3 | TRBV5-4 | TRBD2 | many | CASSLAPSGHSTDTQYF | TGTGCCAGCAGCTTGGCCCCTAGCGGGCATAGCACAGATACGCAGTATTTT
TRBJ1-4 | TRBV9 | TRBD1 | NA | CASARDRATNEKLFF | TGTGCCAGCGCCAGGGACAGGGCAACTAATGAAAAACTGTTTTTT
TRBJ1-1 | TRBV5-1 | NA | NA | CASSSDSGRAFF | TGCGCCAGCAGCTCCGACAGCGGGAGAGCTTTCTTT